This T cell receptor (beta chain) is drawn from a study of PD-1 blockade in classical Hodgkin lymphoma. Across the study: Once every 2 weeks, patients received intravenous nivolumab at 3 mg/kg.

Each patient's relapse followed autologous stem cell transplantation, and brentuximab vedotin exposure varied. This CDR3 has 15 amino acids. The germline CDR1 and CDR2 sequences are SGHRS and YFSETQ. Assay: immunoSEQ multiplex PCR; the TCRdb copy retains only in-frame clones and omits some. This sample has about 25,000 clones, with about nine tenths found just once. A word on this clone: Mismatch with germline at one junction end may stem from a read error.

The source material was peripheral blood mononuclear cells (PBMCs), sampled at baseline. This TCR came from a human donor with classical Hodgkin lymphoma. The rearrangement links TRBV5-1 to TRBJ2-7; 7 bases fit TRBD1. The CDR3 is CASSLTGELSYGQYF. The CDR3 DNA reads as TGCGCCAGCAGCTTGACAGGGGAATTGTCCTACGGGCAGTACTTC.